The 19 T cell receptor beta chains listed next were all sequenced from one sample in a study of tumor-infiltrating lymphocytes in primary liver carcinoma (dated by TCRdb to the late 2010s). Total RNA and DNA were co-extracted without cell sorting from about 19-30 mg of bulk tissue using the AllPrep DNA/RNA mini kit. Sequenced using an Illumina HiSeq 2500. TCRbeta-specific cDNA was reverse-transcribed from 500 to 550 ng total RNA using a constant-region primer and ProtoScript II reverse transcriptase. Three nested multiplex PCR rounds, following a slightly modified ARM-PCR procedure, were used to build the TCRbeta libraries. Each of the first two PCR rounds ran for approximately 9 cycles using multiplex TRBV1-TRBV30 forward primers together with a Cbeta reverse primer. Using fastp at Q25 and MiXCR, TCRdb reprocessed the public reads and kept productive beta chains. Rows are combined by CDR3 protein, so each entry shows the most common genes and DNA. Recorded for this sample are some 120,000 distinct CDR3 sequences; around 64% of them occurred a single time. The ten largest account for roughly 8% of the sample.

Material: liver tumor tissue from sampling region 3. Sample cell subset or site, as interpreted from the label and publication: tumor region T3, left-lateral pole. The receptors were sampled from a woman in her sixties or seventies with primary liver carcinoma and hepatitis B virus infection.

The V call is TRBV11-3, the J call TRBJ2-2; 9 bases are a match to TRBD1. Germline V gene lookup returns CDR1 SGHNT and CDR2 YENEEA. This CDR3 contains 15 residues. V dropped 4 bases and J dropped 4; count of bases not matched to a gene: 4. The CDR3 here is CASSSRTGVTGELFF. The CDR3 DNA follows: TGTGCCAGCAGCTCCAGGACAGGGGTCACCGGGGAGCTGTTTTTT.

By frequency in the sample, this clonotype is medium-sized. The rearrangement joins TRBV28 to TRBJ2-7, with 10 bases identical to TRBD1. The CDR3 covers 15 residues. Germline values: CDR1 MDHEN, CDR2 SYDVKM. CDR3 in amino acids: CASTGQGPDSYEQYF. CDR3 sequence (DNA): TGTGCTTCAACGGGACAGGGGCCCGACTCCTACGAGCAGTACTTC.

On this clonotype itself: Since a much larger clone is just one base distant, this may be a read error. Because the CDR3 is missing its conserved closing phenylalanine or tryptophan, this is likely a read error. The chain has TRBV5-5 and TRBJ2-7; tentative D call: TRBD1 (5 bases). Per germline, CDR1 SGHKS and CDR2 YYEKEE (reference sequence). V gave up 1 base and J gave up 2 bases, with 10 bases separating them. This CDR3 spans 14 amino acids. CDR3 nucleotides: TGTGCCAGCAGCTTGATAAGGGGTCCCTACGAGCAGTACCTC. Translation gives CASSLIRGPYEQYL.

As to this clonotype: A much larger clonotype is one base distant, so this may be a read error. The chain couples TRBV28 to TRBJ2-3, with 12 bases aligning to TRBD2. The CDR3 has 14 residues. Germline V gene lookup returns CDR1 MDHEN and CDR2 SYDVKM. Unmatched junction bases numbered 3, after V lost 5 bases and J lost 6 bases. The CDR3 DNA is TGTGCCAGCAGTGCCCTAGCGGGAGGGGATACGCAGTATTTT. Residues: CASSALAGGDTQYF. Complete variable domain (other parts from reference TRBV28 and TRBJ2-3): DVKVTQSSRYLVKRTGEKVFLECVQDMDHENMFWYRQDPGLGLRLIYFSYDVKMKEKGDIPEGYSVSREKKERFSLILESASTNQTSMYLCASSALAGGDTQYFGPGTRLTVL.

A note on this clonotype: One junction end disagrees with the germline gene, perhaps due to a read error. This rearrangement joins TRBV11-1 to TRBJ2-3; no reliable D call. The CDR3 has 14 residues. Germline CDR1 reads SGHAT; CDR2 reads FQDESV (reference sequence). CDR3 sequence reads: CASTRGLHTDTLYF. As DNA, the CDR3 is TGTGCCAGCACACGAGGTCTACACACGGATACGCTGTATTTT.

The V gene is TRBV30, the J gene TRBJ1-3, with 8 positions matching TRBD1. Germline values: CDR1 GTSNPN, CDR2 SVGIG (reference sequence). The CDR3 consists of 12 residues. With V trimmed by 7 bases and J by 5 bases, 4 bases remained unmatched. Written as DNA, the CDR3 is TGTGCCTCAGGACAGGGTAGAAACACCATATATTTT. Amino acid sequence: CASGQGRNTIYF. The full variable domain, rest sourced from reference TRBV30 and TRBJ1-3, is SQTIHQWPATLVQPVGSPLSLECTVEGTSNPNLYWYRQAAGRGLQLLFYSVGIGQISSEVPQNLSASRPQDRQFILSSKKLLLSDSGFYLCASGQGRNTIYFGEGSWLTVV.

The V gene is TRBV20-1, the J gene TRBJ1-2; possible D gene TRBD1, 5 bases. Germline CDR1 is DFQATT and CDR2 is SNEGSKA (reference sequence). V was trimmed by 0 bases and J by 3 bases, leaving 11 bases between them. The CDR3 totals 14 residues. CDR3 loop: CSARDGSGYYGYTF. The CDR3, as DNA: TGCAGTGCTAGAGATGGGTCAGGGTACTATGGCTACACCTTC.

Concerning this clonotype: The missing conserved phenylalanine or tryptophan at the end of this CDR3 makes a read error likely. This sequence joins TRBV11-3 and TRBJ2-5; possibly TRBD1 for D (6 bases). This CDR3 has 13 amino acids. Trimming pared 5 bases from V and 7 bases from J, leaving 14 bases between. Germline V gene sequence: CDR1 SGHNT, CDR2 YENEEA. As DNA, the CDR3 is TGTGCCAGCAGCCCCAGGGGCGGTGGGACCCAGTACCGC. It encodes CASSPRGGGTQYR.

A word on this clonotype: At one end the junction does not follow the germline gene, possibly because of a read error. V and J are TRBV7-2 and TRBJ2-1; 7 bases are a match to TRBD1. This CDR3 has 18 residues. The germline V gene encodes CDR1 SGHTA and CDR2 FQGNSA. The CDR3 protein is CASGLDTGVPLGGNEQFF. In DNA form, the CDR3 reads TGTGCCAGCGGCTTAGACACAGGGGTCCCCCTTGGGGGCAATGAGCAGTTCTTC.

This clonotype was observed a handful of times. One end of the junction varies from germline; a read error may be responsible. This chain joins TRBV29-1 and TRBJ2-7; D tentatively fits TRBD1 or TRBD2 (6 bases each). The V gene's germline CDR1 is SQVTM and CDR2 ANQGSEA. The CDR3 runs to 14 residues. CDR3 protein: CSVVRGANSYEQYF. For the CDR3, the DNA is TGTAGCGTTGTGAGGGGGGCCAATTCCTACGAGCAGTACTTC.

This clonotype has ten or more counts. This chain connects TRBV12-3 or TRBV12-4 to TRBJ2-5, with unresolved D. The V end lost 2 bases, the J end lost 3 bases, and 4 bases lay between the germline ends. This CDR3 has 12 amino acids. CDR3 amino acids: CASSLLEETQYF. CDR3 DNA sequence: TGTGCCAGCAGTTTACTAGAAGAGACCCAGTACTTC.

Note on this clonotype: The CDR3 ends on some other residue instead of the conserved phenylalanine or tryptophan, so this is likely a read error. This rearrangement joins TRBV4-2 to TRBJ1-1, with D uncertain. This CDR3 has 11 amino acids. CDR1 LGHNA and CDR2 YNFKEQ come from the germline V gene. The CDR3 sequence: CANSQNTEAFY. The CDR3 DNA reads TGTGCCAACAGCCAGAACACTGAAGCTTTCTAT.

Of note for this clonotype: A much larger clonotype is one base distant, so this may be a read error. The chain is built from TRBV6-1 and TRBJ2-5; D is unclear. Trimming took off 8 bases at V and 2 bases at J, with 15 bases between the two ends. The CDR3 is 14 residues long. Germline assignment: CDR1 MNHNS and CDR2 SASEGT. DNA of the CDR3: TGTGCCAGCGTCCTATGGAGCAAACAAGAGACCCAGTACTTC. It is translated as CASVLWSKQETQYF.

This chain uses TRBV12-5 with TRBJ2-5; 7 positions match TRBD1. The J segment lost 2 bases and the V segment lost 1 base, leaving 10 bases of the junction unmatched. The germline gives CDR1 LGHNT, CDR2 FRNRAP. The CDR3 has 17 amino acids. The chain's CDR3 is CASGLETGKMVQETQYF. CDR3 sequence (DNA): TGTGCTAGTGGTTTGGAGACAGGGAAGATGGTACAAGAGACCCAGTACTTC.

This clonotype was seen just once. The J gene is TRBJ2-3, the V gene TRBV11-2; D uncertain. CDR3 length: 15 amino acids. Per the germline V gene, CDR1 is SGHAT and CDR2 is FQNNGV. The ends were cut back, 5 bases at V and 2 bases at J, with 14 bases in the middle. The DNA of the CDR3 is TGTGCCAGCAGCCCTTTCTTGGAAGCCACAGATACGCAGTATTTT. Its translation: CASSPFLEATDTQYF.

This clonotype was recorded a few times. This sequence may be a read error, since a much larger clone differs from it by one base. V gene TRBV14 combines with J gene TRBJ2-1, with 7 nucleotides matching TRBD2. Germline lookup yields CDR1 SGHDN and CDR2 FVKESK. This CDR3 spans 17 amino acids. The CDR3 region is CVSSQDPREGAYNEQFF. For the CDR3, the DNA is TGTGTCAGCAGCCAAGATCCGAGGGAGGGCGCCTACAATGAGCAGTTCTTC.

V usage is TRBV11-1 and J usage is TRBJ2-1; 8 bases fit TRBD1. The CDR3 is 15 amino acids. The germline gives CDR1 SGHAT, CDR2 FQDESV (reference sequence). The J segment lost 9 bases and the V segment lost 5 bases, leaving 12 bases of the junction unmatched. The CDR3, as DNA: TGTGCCAGCAGCGATACAGGGGGGAGAGGTATTGAGCAGTTCTTC. Translated: CASSDTGGRGIEQFF.

This clonotype was counted at least ten times. V gene TRBV5-4 combines with J gene TRBJ1-1; perhaps TRBD1 as D (6 bases). This CDR3 spans 15 amino acids. Trimming shortened V by 1 base and J by 7 bases, and 17 bases separated the two germline ends. Germline CDR1 SGHNT, CDR2 YYREEE (reference sequence). Here the CDR3 reads CASSLKTGSDGEAFF. CDR3 in DNA: TGTGCCAGCAGCTTGAAAACAGGGTCAGATGGTGAAGCTTTCTTT.

This chain uses TRBV29-1 with TRBJ1-6; tentatively, D is TRBD1 (6 bases). Trimming cost V 6 bases and J 19 bases, with 25 bases left between them. This CDR3 has 13 residues. From germline, CDR1 is SQVTM and CDR2 ANQGSEA. The CDR3 DNA follows: TGCAGCGTGACACAGGGAGCCAATTCACCCCCTCACTTT. It translates to CSVTQGANSPPHF. The full variable domain, rest sourced from reference TRBV29-1 and TRBJ1-6, is SAVISQKPSRDICQRGTSLTIQCQVDSQVTMMFWYRQQPGQSLTLIATANQGSEATYESGFVIDKFPISRPNLTFSTLTVSNMSPEDSSIYLCSVTQGANSPPHFGNGTRLTVT.